The 14 T cell receptor beta chains given below trace back to one sample, sequenced in a study of T cells after yellow fever vaccination. TCRdb re-derived calls from the 5' RACE reads in MiXCR, one entry per CDR3 protein. The sample holds 500,000 to 650,000 distinct CDR3 sequences, about a sixth seen once. The starting material was PBMCs, obtained about 5 days after the first yellow fever vaccination. These receptors were obtained from a young man who received the YFV17D yellow fever vaccine.

This chain uses TRBV6-6 with TRBJ2-3; D gene ambiguous. Germline values: CDR1 MNHNY, CDR2 SVGAGI (reference sequence). The V gene lost 4 bases and the J gene lost 9 bases, with 11 bases spanning the gap. The CDR3 is made up of 12 amino acids. The CDR3 DNA follows: TGTGCCAGCAGTTCATGGACGGACACGCAGTATTTT. Its translation is CASSSWTDTQYF.

This clonotype occurred a few times. The CDR3: CASSSRLRAQETQYF. DNA of the CDR3: TGTGCCAGCAGCTCCAGACTAAGGGCGCAAGAGACCCAGTACTTC. V gene TRBV7-8 combines with J gene TRBJ2-5, with D possibly matching TRBD2 (5 bases). This CDR3 has 15 residues. Trimming cost V 4 bases and J 2 bases, with 14 bases left between them. Germline V gene lookup returns CDR1 SGHVS and CDR2 FQNEAQ. Drawing the rest from reference TRBV7-8 and TRBJ2-5, the complete variable domain is GAGVSQSPRYKVAKRGQDVALRCDPISGHVSLFWYQQALGQGPEFLTYFQNEAQLDKSGLPSDRFFAERPEGSVSTLKIQRTQQEDSAVYLCASSSRLRAQETQYFGPGTRLLVL.

This clonotype was seen at least ten times. This chain links TRBV4-3 with TRBJ2-5; D is perhaps TRBD1 (6 bases). This CDR3 has 14 residues. Per germline, CDR1 LGHNA and CDR2 YSLEER. The V end was cut by 4 bases, the J end by 2 bases, with 11 bases between. The CDR3 DNA follows: TGCGCCAGCAGCCCGGACAGCGGACAAGAGACCCAGTACTTC. Its protein is CASSPDSGQETQYF.

The J gene is TRBJ2-7, the V gene TRBV20-1; D possibly corresponds to TRBD1 (5 bases). The CDR3 consists of 10 residues. Trimming took off 4 bases at V and 4 bases at J, with 5 bases between the two ends. The V gene's germline CDR1 is DFQATT and CDR2 SNEGSKA (reference sequence). CDR3 sequence reads: CSATGYEQYV. CDR3 coding DNA: TGCAGTGCTACAGGGTACGAGCAGTACGTC.

This clonotype was seen more than once but under ten times. This chain links TRBV18 with TRBJ2-2, with D perhaps matching TRBD2 (6 bases). Trimming shortened V by 2 bases and J by 1 base, and 11 bases separated the two germline ends. Per germline, CDR1 KGHSH and CDR2 LQKENI. The CDR3 consists of 16 residues. The CDR3: CASSPNVAENTGELFF. Written as DNA, the CDR3 is TGTGCCAGCTCACCAAACGTAGCGGAGAACACCGGGGAGCTGTTTTTT.

The table lists this clonotype with a few counts. V gene TRBV7-9 combines with J gene TRBJ2-7, with D possibly matching TRBD2 (5 bases). Germline V lookup: CDR1 SEHNR, CDR2 FQNEAQ (reference sequence). V shed 3 bases and J shed 3 bases, with 9 bases lying between them. This CDR3 is built from 13 residues. The CDR3 protein is CASSFGISYEQYF. As DNA, the CDR3 is TGTGCCAGCAGCTTCGGGATTAGCTACGAGCAGTACTTC.

Only a few counts were recorded for this clonotype. V is TRBV7-8 and J is TRBJ1-5, with TRBD1 matching 9 bases. From germline, CDR1 is SGHVS and CDR2 FQNEAQ. Trimming removed 4 bases from V and 4 bases from J; junction bases left unmatched: 5. This CDR3 comprises 15 residues. CDR3 nucleotides: TGTGCCAGCAGCTCCTGGGGACAGGGTAATCAGCCCCAGCATTTT. Its protein is CASSSWGQGNQPQHF.

This chain joins TRBV12-3 or TRBV12-4 and TRBJ2-5; D is undetermined. This CDR3 has 16 residues. The V gene lost 6 bases and the J gene lost 1 base, with 18 bases spanning the gap. The CDR3 is CASSQTSRSSQETQYF. The CDR3 DNA reads as TGTGCCAGCAGCCAAACAAGCAGGTCGTCCCAAGAGACCCAGTACTTC.

The chain recombines TRBV30 with TRBJ1-1, with D hard to call. The V gene lost 8 bases and the J gene lost 5 bases, with 15 bases spanning the gap. The CDR3 has 12 amino acids. Germline V lookup: CDR1 GTSNPN, CDR2 SVGIG (reference sequence). CDR3 DNA sequence: TGTGCCAGCTGGGGATTGGGGACTGAAGCTTTCTTT. Translating it yields CASWGLGTEAFF.

This clonotype turned up a few times. The V call is TRBV10-3, the J call TRBJ1-2, with 7 positions matching TRBD1. The germline V gene has CDR1 ENHRY and CDR2 SYGVKD. CDR3 length: 13 amino acids. Germline trimming cut 7 bases from V and 3 bases from J; bases unmatched to any gene: 5. The CDR3 sequence: CAITGDSDYGYTF. The CDR3, as DNA: TGTGCCATCACCGGGGACAGTGACTATGGCTACACCTTC.

The rearrangement uses TRBV4-3 and TRBJ2-6; D gene unclear. The germline V gene has CDR1 LGHNA and CDR2 YSLEER. V lost 0 bases and J lost 8, with 14 bases in between. This CDR3 has 16 amino acids. The CDR3, as DNA: TGCGCCAGCAGCCAAGAGATTAGGTTCCCGACCAACGTCCTGACTTTC. It codes for CASSQEIRFPTNVLTF.

The chain uses TRBV7-9 and TRBJ1-5; D gene ambiguous. The germline CDR1 and CDR2 sequences are SEHNR and FQNEAQ (reference sequence). V gave up 4 bases and J gave up 6 bases, with 7 bases separating them. The CDR3 contains 12 residues. CDR3 in amino acids: CASSWMGQPQHF. CDR3 coding DNA: TGTGCCAGCAGCTGGATGGGTCAGCCCCAGCATTTT. The full variable domain, completed using reference TRBV7-9 and TRBJ1-5, is DTGVSQNPRHKITKRGQNVTFRCDPISEHNRLYWYRQTLGQGPEFLTYFQNEAQLEKSRLLSDRFSAERPKGSFSTLEIQRTEQGDSAMYLCASSWMGQPQHFGDGTRLSIL.

The chain couples TRBV7-2 to TRBJ2-2, with 9 positions matching TRBD2. The germline V gene encodes CDR1 SGHTA and CDR2 FQGNSA. Trimming removed 5 bases from V and 7 bases from J; junction bases left unmatched: 5. The length of the CDR3 is 14 residues. This CDR3 is CASSPTSGNGELFF. CDR3 coding DNA: TGTGCCAGCAGCCCGACTAGCGGTAACGGGGAGCTGTTTTTT.

J is TRBJ2-3 and V is TRBV12-3 or TRBV12-4; maybe TRBD2 (6 bases). CDR3 length equals 15 residues. Trimming took off 6 bases at V and 4 bases at J, with 17 bases between the two ends. The CDR3 spells CASSALAPGSDTQYF. The DNA for the CDR3 is TGTGCCAGCAGCGCCCTAGCGCCGGGGTCAGATACGCAGTATTTT.